This T cell receptor (beta chain) was profiled in a study of CD8+ T cells in alopecia areata. The CDR3 contains 13 residues. Germline V gene data show CDR1 as ENHRY and CDR2 as SYGVKD. V lost 2 bases to trimming and J lost 6 bases; unmatched junction nucleotides: 3. As the sequencing template, cDNA was produced by extracting RNA and reverse transcribing it. Data came from immunoSEQ multiplex PCR; TCRdb stores just in-frame clones and leaves some out. This table holds around 35,000 clones, 55% found once. Regarding the study as a whole: Clarity of TCR sharing across patients fell short of that in mice, possibly HLA-related.

A note on this clone: What it binds is not known.

The rearrangement uses TRBV10-3 and TRBJ2-7; 8 bases agree with TRBD1. The sequence was obtained from a human donor with alopecia areata. The sequenced material came from NKG2D-high CD8+ T cells sorted from blood. The CDR3 nucleotides read TGTGCCATCAGTGAGGGACAGGGAGGCGAGCAGTACTTC. It specifies CAISEGQGGEQYF.